This entry lists 30 T cell receptor beta chains sequenced from one sample in a study of blood T cell repertoires in COVID-19. TCRdb's copy holds only in-frame clones and misses some; the assay was immunoSEQ multiplex PCR. This sample has about 270,000 clones, with less than 90% found just once. Sequencing was done on a sample of PBMCs or T cells enriched from blood (not recorded which). The receptor set was obtained from a woman aged 45-65 years who had recovered from COVID-19.

The J gene is TRBJ2-7, the V gene TRBV4-3; 9 bases line up with TRBD2. The V and J ends lost 4 bases and 2 bases, in that order; junction bases with no gene match: 9. The CDR3 sequence is 16 residues long. Per germline, CDR1 LGHNA and CDR2 YSLEER. The CDR3 DNA is TGCGCCAGCAGCCTGCTAGGCGGGAGGGGACCCTACGAGCAGTACTTC. Protein: CASSLLGGRGPYEQYF.

A few counts support this clone. The rearrangement uses TRBV6-2 or TRBV6-3 and TRBJ2-1; the D gene is possibly TRBD1 (6 bases). CDR1 and CDR2 from the germline V gene are MNHEY and SVGEGT. This CDR3 region has 16 residues. Between the trimmed V and J ends, which lost 2 bases and 6 bases, there was a span of 17 bases. The CDR3, as DNA: TGTGCCAGCAGTTACCATCGACAGGATTTTCGCAATGAGCAGTTCTTC. Translated, it gives CASSYHRQDFRNEQFF.

The gene calls are TRBV28 and TRBJ1-4; TRBD1 matches 8 bases. V lost 6 bases to trimming and J lost 9 bases; unmatched junction nucleotides: 6. CDR1 is MDHEN, CDR2 SYDVKM, per germline. This CDR3 is built from 13 residues. CDR3 in amino acids: CASRVTGAQKLFF. The CDR3 nucleotides are TGTGCCAGCAGGGTGACAGGGGCCCAAAAACTGTTTTTT.

The J gene is TRBJ2-7, the V gene TRBV19, with D perhaps matching TRBD2 (6 bases). This CDR3 has 15 residues. Germline assignment: CDR1 LNHDA and CDR2 SQIVND (reference sequence). Trimming removed 6 bases at V and 6 bases at J, with 21 bases between. The DNA of the CDR3 is TGTGCCAGTAGCCCTTCGGGGGATCCCTTACGCGAGCAGTACTTC. It yields the protein CASSPSGDPLREQYF.

J is TRBJ2-7 and V is TRBV18; D perhaps matches TRBD2 (6 bases). Trimming shortened V by 8 bases and J by 1 base, and 15 bases separated the two germline ends. The length of the CDR3 is 14 residues. Germline V gene data show CDR1 as KGHSH and CDR2 as LQKENI. This CDR3 reads CASRGTDQSYEQYF. The DNA of the CDR3 is TGTGCCAGCCGCGGGACGGACCAATCCTACGAGCAGTACTTC.

V usage is TRBV5-6 and J usage is TRBJ2-5; no reliable D call. The V gene lost 4 bases and the J gene lost 5 bases, with 21 bases spanning the gap. The CDR3 runs 16 residues. The V gene's germline CDR1 is SGHDT and CDR2 YYEEEE. DNA for the CDR3: TGTGCCAGCAGCAAACAACAGACCCGGCTTAGGGAGACCCAGTACTTC. Protein sequence: CASSKQQTRLRETQYF.

The rearrangement uses TRBV5-1 and TRBJ2-1; 10 bases agree with TRBD2. Losses at the gene ends were 4 bases for V and 7 bases for J; bases not matched to a gene: 8. Germline values: CDR1 SGHRS, CDR2 YFSETQ. This CDR3 spans 15 amino acids. This chain's CDR3 is CASSELAGLPNEQFF. Written as DNA, the CDR3 is TGCGCCAGCAGCGAACTAGCGGGATTACCTAATGAGCAGTTCTTC. Using reference TRBV5-1 and TRBJ2-1 for the parts outside the CDR3, the full variable domain is KAGVTQTPRYLIKTRGQQVTLSCSPISGHRSVSWYQQTPGQGLQFLFEYFSETQRNKGNFPGRFSGRQFSNSRSEMNVSTLELGDSALYLCASSELAGLPNEQFFGPGTRLTVL.

The chain has TRBV27 and TRBJ1-1; D gene unclear. V shed 4 bases and J shed 4 bases, with 4 bases lying between them. The CDR3 is made up of 11 amino acids. Germline CDR1 is MNHEY and CDR2 is SMNVEV (reference sequence). The CDR3 region is CASSSVTEAFF. The CDR3 DNA reads as TGTGCCAGCAGTTCAGTCACTGAAGCTTTCTTT.

The CDR3 region has the DNA TGTGCCAGCAGGCGAACAGGGTACAATCAGCCCCAGCATTTT. Amino acids: CASRRTGYNQPQHF. V is TRBV28 and J is TRBJ1-5, with D possibly matching TRBD1 (6 bases). The CDR3 length is 14 residues. Per germline, CDR1 MDHEN and CDR2 SYDVKM. V gave up 6 bases and J gave up 3 bases, with 12 bases separating them.

The rearrangement uses TRBV7-2 and TRBJ1-2; the D is unclear. The CDR3 is 13 amino acids. Germline V gene sequence: CDR1 SGHTA, CDR2 FQGNSA. With 2 bases removed from V and 5 bases from J, the gap between germline ends came to 9 bases. The CDR3, as DNA: TGTGCCAGCAGCTTACAACAGTCGTATGGCTACACCTTC. Protein product: CASSLQQSYGYTF.

The rearrangement uses TRBV7-9 and TRBJ1-5; D possibly corresponds to TRBD1 (5 bases). This CDR3 has 12 residues. The V gene's germline CDR1 is SEHNR and CDR2 FQNEAQ (reference sequence). The V end lost 3 bases, the J end lost 7 bases, and 7 bases lay between the germline ends. The CDR3 is CASSLEGQPQHF. DNA for the CDR3: TGTGCCAGCAGCTTGGAGGGGCAGCCCCAGCATTTT. Together with reference TRBV7-9 and TRBJ1-5, the CDR3 gives the full variable domain: DTGVSQNPRHKITKRGQNVTFRCDPISEHNRLYWYRQTLGQGPEFLTYFQNEAQLEKSRLLSDRFSAERPKGSFSTLEIQRTEQGDSAMYLCASSLEGQPQHFGDGTRLSIL.

This CDR3 reads CASSPESSGANVLTF. CDR3 coding DNA: TGTGCCAGCAGCCCCGAGTCCTCTGGGGCCAACGTCCTGACTTTC. This chain links TRBV7-3 with TRBJ2-6, with no clear D. V dropped 5 bases and J dropped 0 bases, with 8 bases sitting between them. This CDR3 comprises 15 residues. Per germline, CDR1 SGHTA and CDR2 FQGTGA.

The genes are TRBV29-1 and TRBJ2-1, with a tentative D call TRBD2 (5 bases). CDR1 SQVTM and CDR2 ANQGSEA come from the germline V gene. With 7 bases removed from V and 8 bases from J, the gap between germline ends came to 12 bases. This CDR3 region has 11 residues. The CDR3 sequence: CSEAVRDEQFF. The DNA of the CDR3 is TGCAGCGAGGCGGTGCGGGATGAGCAGTTCTTC.

The chain joins TRBV7-9 to TRBJ1-3; tentatively, D is TRBD1 (5 bases). V was shortened by 2 bases and J by 8 bases, with 19 bases between the two germline ends. The CDR3 consists of 16 residues. Germline V gene data show CDR1 as SEHNR and CDR2 as FQNEAQ (reference sequence). The CDR3 protein is CASSLWTEATGDTIYF. The DNA for the CDR3 is TGTGCCAGCAGCTTATGGACGGAGGCCACGGGGGACACCATATATTTT.

This clone has only one observation. The chain links TRBV19 to TRBJ2-5, with D tentatively TRBD1 (6 bases). The CDR3 is 14 amino acids. The germline V gene has CDR1 LNHDA and CDR2 SQIVND (reference sequence). Trimming left V 6 bases short and J 5 bases short, with 16 bases between. The CDR3 here is CASRNQGRSETQYF. DNA of the CDR3: TGTGCCAGTAGGAACCAGGGGCGATCGGAGACCCAGTACTTC.

V and J are TRBV11-2 and TRBJ2-1; 7 nucleotides align to TRBD2. The CDR3 runs 16 residues. The germline V gene encodes CDR1 SGHAT and CDR2 FQNNGV. V dropped 4 bases and J dropped 7; count of bases not matched to a gene: 13. CDR3 in amino acids: CASSSISGGSLNEQFF. CDR3 nucleotide sequence: TGTGCCAGCAGCTCCATCTCCGGCGGGAGTCTGAATGAGCAGTTCTTC.

The table lists this clone with a count of one. The DNA of the CDR3 is TGTGCCAGCATTCGCCCGGGTACTAGTGAAGCTTTCTTT. Amino acid sequence: CASIRPGTSEAFF. The chain employs TRBV6-5 and TRBJ1-1; D unresolved. Germline lookup yields CDR1 MNHEY and CDR2 SVGAGI. V was shortened by 7 bases and J by 7 bases, with 16 bases between the two germline ends. The CDR3 sequence is 13 residues long.

This chain connects TRBV27 to TRBJ1-1, with D perhaps TRBD1 (6 bases). V was clipped by 0 bases and J by 1 base, with 9 bases between them. Germline values: CDR1 MNHEY, CDR2 SMNVEV (reference sequence). The CDR3 has 15 residues. The DNA for the CDR3 is TGTGCCAGCAGTTTATCGGGGGCACCGAACACTGAAGCTTTCTTT. Its protein is CASSLSGAPNTEAFF.

The chain carries TRBV29-1 and TRBJ2-1, with TRBD2 matching 9 bases. This CDR3 has 16 amino acids. J lost 7 bases, V lost 7 bases, and 17 bases had no gene match. Germline-derived CDR1 and CDR2 are SQVTM and ANQGSEA. CDR3 coding DNA: TGCAGCGCCGAGTTTAGCGGGAGAGCCGGGGTAAATGAGCAGTTCTTC. It specifies CSAEFSGRAGVNEQFF.

This clone was seen just once. The V call is TRBV29-1, the J call TRBJ1-1; D gene ambiguous. CDR3 length equals 12 residues. From germline, CDR1 is SQVTM and CDR2 ANQGSEA. V was trimmed by 2 bases and J by 2 bases, leaving 6 bases between them. The CDR3 DNA sequence: TGCAGCGTTGAACGAGGTAACACTGAAGCTTTCTTT. It codes for CSVERGNTEAFF.

The chain uses TRBV3-1 (or the pseudogene TRBV3-2) and TRBJ1-3; D is uncertain. The CDR3 is 14 amino acids. V lost 4 bases to trimming and J lost 2 bases, with 9 bases between them. CDR1 and CDR2 (germline): LGHDT, YNNKEL (reference sequence). CDR3 protein: CASSPPGTGNTIYF. The CDR3 DNA sequence: TGTGCCAGCAGCCCTCCGGGTACTGGAAACACCATATATTTT.

V is TRBV6-5 and J is TRBJ2-1; a weak D match, TRBD2 (6 bases). The CDR3 is made up of 13 amino acids. Looked up from germline, CDR1 is MNHEY and CDR2 is SVGAGI. The V and J ends lost 6 bases and 7 bases respectively, with 13 bases between them. As DNA, the CDR3 is TGTGCCAGCAGGGCTAGCGCGATAAATGAGCAGTTCTTC. This translates into CASRASAINEQFF.

The chain couples TRBV27 to TRBJ1-1; no clear D. Germline V lookup: CDR1 MNHEY, CDR2 SMNVEV (reference sequence). V was cut by 2 bases and J by 7 bases, with 11 bases left in between. The length of the CDR3 is 13 residues. In DNA, the CDR3 is TGTGCCAGCAGTTTAGGCAGGTTCGATGAAGCTTTCTTT. Translation: CASSLGRFDEAFF.

The table lists this clone with a count of one. In nucleotides, the CDR3 is TGTGCCAGCACCGCGGGACAGGGTGGTGCGCCCCTCCACTTT. Encoded protein: CASTAGQGGAPLHF. The rearrangement links TRBV6-5 to TRBJ1-6; 9 nucleotides match TRBD1. The CDR3 runs 14 residues. The V gene's germline CDR1 is MNHEY and CDR2 SVGAGI. The V segment lost 7 bases and the J segment 13 bases; nucleotides outside the gene matches: 11.

The chain recombines TRBV27 with TRBJ1-5, with D tentatively TRBD1 (5 bases). V was shortened by 6 bases and J by 7 bases, with 19 bases between the two germline ends. The CDR3 extends over 15 amino acids. Germline V gene data show CDR1 as MNHEY and CDR2 as SMNVEV (reference sequence). The CDR3 nucleotides read TGTGCCAGCAGAGGTAGTAGGGCTGGACAACAGCCCCAGCATTTT. Translation: CASRGSRAGQQPQHF.

This chain joins TRBV28 and TRBJ1-5; 8 positions match TRBD1. Germline assignment: CDR1 MDHEN and CDR2 SYDVKM. This CDR3 has 16 amino acids. V lost 5 bases and J lost 1; bases outside the gene matches: 7. The CDR3 DNA is TGTGCCAGCAGTCCATCAGACAGGGGCAGCAATCAGCCCCAGCATTTT. Translated: CASSPSDRGSNQPQHF.

V usage is TRBV28 and J usage is TRBJ1-1; the match to TRBD1 covers 11 bases. The CDR3 runs 18 residues. The V and J ends lost 5 bases and 0 bases, in that order; junction bases with no gene match: 11. Germline values: CDR1 MDHEN, CDR2 SYDVKM. The CDR3 bases are TGTGCCAGCAGTACCCTCGGGACAGGGGGTTTGTTGAACACTGAAGCTTTCTTT. Translated: CASSTLGTGGLLNTEAFF. Drawing the rest from reference TRBV28 and TRBJ1-1, the complete variable domain is DVKVTQSSRYLVKRTGEKVFLECVQDMDHENMFWYRQDPGLGLRLIYFSYDVKMKEKGDIPEGYSVSREKKERFSLILESASTNQTSMYLCASSTLGTGGLLNTEAFFGQGTRLTVV.

V gene TRBV3-1 (or the pseudogene TRBV3-2) combines with J gene TRBJ2-1, with a tentative D call TRBD2 (5 bases). The CDR3 covers 16 residues. Germline CDR1 is LGHDT and CDR2 is YNNKEL (reference sequence). V was pared by 4 bases and J by 8 bases, with 21 bases between. CDR3: CASSRKHPRLPYEQFF. The DNA for the CDR3 is TGTGCCAGCAGCCGAAAGCACCCCAGACTACCCTATGAGCAGTTCTTC.

J is TRBJ2-5 and V is TRBV29-1; D might be TRBD1 (5 bases). This CDR3 has 15 residues. CDR1 and CDR2 (germline): SQVTM, ANQGSEA. V was shortened by 1 base and J by 2 bases, with 14 bases between the two germline ends. CDR3: CSVEVRAGKQETQYF. DNA for the CDR3: TGCAGCGTTGAAGTCAGGGCAGGGAAACAAGAGACCCAGTACTTC.

The chain is built from TRBV28 and TRBJ2-3; tentatively, D is TRBD2 (7 bases). This CDR3 contains 15 residues. V gave up 5 bases and J gave up 4 bases, with 16 bases separating them. The germline gives CDR1 MDHEN, CDR2 SYDVKM. CDR3 sequence: CASSAWGEGADTQYF. DNA for the CDR3: TGTGCCAGCAGTGCATGGGGGGAGGGGGCAGATACGCAGTATTTT.